One sample yielded the 2 T cell receptor beta chains listed below, sequenced in a study of T-cell memory formation after mild COVID-19. TCRdb re-called the 5' RACE reads through MiXCR, storing one row per CDR3 protein. Of 250,000 or so distinct CDR3 sequences listed, approximately 18% are singletons. The sample comprised PBMCs or a T cell subset sorted from them (not recorded which). The source is a young man who had mild COVID-19 (a few samples of this study predate the infection). Cell type and time point are not known.

This clonotype was recorded a few times. This chain links TRBV25-1 with TRBJ2-7; a possible D gene is TRBD1 (5 bases). Germline CDR1 is MGHDK and CDR2 is SYGVNS. With 4 bases removed from V and 2 bases from J, the gap between germline ends came to 9 bases. The CDR3 sequence is 13 residues long. The CDR3 is CASSVTDPYEQYF. The CDR3 DNA is TGTGCCAGCAGTGTGACAGACCCCTACGAGCAGTACTTC.

The chain is built from TRBV6-2 or TRBV6-3 and TRBJ2-7; 10 positions match TRBD1. With 8 bases clipped from V and 1 base from J, the junction kept 8 bases outside the gene matches. This CDR3 has 15 residues. Germline CDR1 and CDR2: MNHEY and SVGEGT. The CDR3 DNA reads as TGTGCCAGCCGAATCCGGGACAGGGGTTCCTACGAGCAGTACGTC. This sequence encodes CASRIRDRGSYEQYV.